This TCR beta chain was documented in a study of blood T cell repertoires in COVID-19. Whole-study context: The analysed material was cDNA or gDNA that came from T cells, B-cell-depleted T cells, or PBMCs.

Method: immunoSEQ multiplex PCR; TCRdb's copy keeps in-frame clones and lacks some. Among around 310,000 clones listed, roughly 90% were seen once. Participant-given clinical history determined each cohort assignment. All recovered Cohort 3 donors got two negative PCRs, got clearance, or saw symptom resolution. This CDR3 is 13 amino acids long. The germline CDR1 and CDR2 sequences are SGHKS and YYEKEE (reference sequence). V gave up 2 bases and J gave up 2 bases, with 8 bases separating them. V is TRBV5-5 and J is TRBJ2-7; TRBD1 might be the D (5 bases). Input material: PBMCs or T cells enriched from blood (not recorded which). This receptor was taken from a woman aged 25 to 39 who had recovered from COVID-19. The CDR3 sequence: CASSLQEPYEQYF. In nucleotides, the CDR3 is TGTGCCAGCAGCTTACAGGAACCCTACGAGCAGTACTTC.